The 10 T cell receptor beta chains below all came from one sample that was sequenced in a study of T cell changes during pregnancy in multiple sclerosis. Profiled with immunoSEQ multiplex PCR; TCRdb holds only in-frame clones, not every one. The sample holds about 75,000 clones, approximately 95% seen once. Sequencing used CD4+ T cells from peripheral blood mononuclear cells, obtained after pregnancy. The source is a female donor with multiple sclerosis, enrolled in a pregnancy study.

This chain links TRBV28 with TRBJ1-5; D is possibly TRBD1 (5 bases). The CDR3 extends over 16 amino acids. Germline CDR1 MDHEN, CDR2 SYDVKM. V lost 2 bases, J lost 2 bases, and 13 bases lay in between. For the CDR3, the DNA is TGTGCCAGCAGTTTACAGGAGGGGATGGGCAATCAGCCCCAGCATTTT. This sequence encodes CASSLQEGMGNQPQHF.

The CDR3, as DNA: TGTGCCAGCAGCCCGGGGACTAGCGGTGCCTACAATGAGCAGTTCTTC. It codes for CASSPGTSGAYNEQFF. The chain combines TRBV9 with TRBJ2-1; 11 positions agree with TRBD2. The CDR3 is 16 residues long. CDR1 and CDR2 (germline): SGDLS, YYNGEE. The trim removed 4 bases at V and 2 bases at J, leaving 5 bases unmatched.

The chain is built from TRBV6-5 and TRBJ1-5; TRBD1 aligns across 8 bases. The CDR3 extends over 14 amino acids. Trimming removed 6 bases from V and 0 bases from J; junction bases left unmatched: 1. Germline lookup yields CDR1 MNHEY and CDR2 SVGAGI. Written as DNA, the CDR3 is TGTGCCAGCAGCGGACAGGGTAGCAATCAGCCCCAGCATTTT. Its translation is CASSGQGSNQPQHF.

The gene calls are TRBV5-1 and TRBJ1-4, with TRBD1 matching over 7 bases. Trimming cost V 3 bases and J 1 base; bases outside gene matches: 9. Germline values: CDR1 SGHRS, CDR2 YFSETQ. The CDR3 totals 17 residues. The CDR3 sequence: CASSSSPTGRTNEKLFF. The DNA for the CDR3 is TGCGCCAGCAGCTCGAGTCCGACAGGGCGAACTAATGAAAAACTGTTTTTT. The full variable domain, rest sourced from reference TRBV5-1 and TRBJ1-4, is KAGVTQTPRYLIKTRGQQVTLSCSPISGHRSVSWYQQTPGQGLQFLFEYFSETQRNKGNFPGRFSGRQFSNSRSEMNVSTLELGDSALYLCASSSSPTGRTNEKLFFGSGTQLSVL.

The V gene is TRBV19, the J gene TRBJ2-7; 11 bases are a match to TRBD2. Germline V gene data show CDR1 as LNHDA and CDR2 as SQIVND (reference sequence). This CDR3 spans 14 amino acids. V dropped 4 bases and J dropped 1; count of bases not matched to a gene: 0. The CDR3 DNA follows: TGTGCCAGTAGTACTAGCGGGAGGTCCTACGAGCAGTACTTC. Translating gives CASSTSGRSYEQYF.

This chain links TRBV20-1 with TRBJ2-3, with D tentatively TRBD2 (5 bases). This CDR3 has 11 amino acids. V shed 5 bases and J shed 6 bases, with 9 bases lying between them. Germline values: CDR1 DFQATT, CDR2 SNEGSKA (reference sequence). The CDR3 here is CSASSGDTQYF. The CDR3 DNA is TGCAGTGCTTCGTCGGGGGATACGCAGTATTTT.

V and J are TRBV11-2 and TRBJ2-5; 9 nucleotides agree with TRBD2. CDR1 is SGHAT, CDR2 FQNNGV, per germline. Unmatched junction bases numbered 12, after V lost 0 bases and J lost 4 bases. CDR3 size: 18 residues. The CDR3: CASSLDLGGRASLETQYF. The CDR3 coding sequence is TGTGCCAGCAGCTTAGATCTTGGCGGGAGGGCCTCTCTAGAGACCCAGTACTTC.

The J gene is TRBJ2-2, the V gene TRBV11-2, with 7 bases that match TRBD2. CDR1 is SGHAT and CDR2 is FQNNGV in the germline V gene. The CDR3 has 19 amino acids. After removal of 2 bases from V and 0 bases from J, the junction contained 12 bases not matched to a gene. The CDR3 is CASSLLGSREATNTGELFF. Here the CDR3 DNA reads TGTGCCAGCAGCTTATTAGGTAGCCGGGAGGCTACGAACACCGGGGAGCTGTTTTTT.

This clone has only one observation. The chain combines TRBV18 with TRBJ2-2; D possibly corresponds to TRBD1 (6 bases). V lost 2 bases and J 4 bases, leaving 8 bases between the germline ends. The CDR3 is 14 residues long. Germline V gene lookup returns CDR1 KGHSH and CDR2 LQKENI. CDR3 loop: CASSPLGATGELFF. The CDR3 DNA is TGTGCCAGCTCACCATTGGGGGCCACCGGGGAGCTGTTTTTT.

The genes are TRBV9 and TRBJ2-1, with a possible D match to TRBD2 (5 bases). V was cut by 4 bases and J by 0 bases, with 11 bases left in between. In germline, CDR1 is SGDLS, CDR2 YYNGEE. There are 15 residues in the CDR3. The CDR3 region is CASSISGSSYNEQFF. CDR3 bases: TGTGCCAGCAGCATAAGCGGAAGCTCCTACAATGAGCAGTTCTTC.